This T cell receptor (beta chain) stems from a study of spatial heterogeneity in lung cancer. At the level of the study: Sequences of the beta chain were consistently detected in greater numbers than alpha-chain sequences. General study points: The study found ubiquitous expanded tumor TCRs in blood more at resection than follow-up.

TCRdb reprocessed the 5' RACE reads via MiXCR and lists one record per CDR3 protein. The top ten hold 6.8% of the sample, which has about 78,000 distinct CDR3 sequences, around 7.3% seen once. Time point indicated: sample taken at primary tumor resection. In each case, whole RNA from tumor, nontumor lung or frozen PBMC was sequenced unsorted. Turning to this clonotype: Its antigen is undetermined.

Trimming cost V 2 bases and J 0 bases; bases outside gene matches: 4. Germline-derived CDR1 and CDR2 are WSHSY and SAAADI. The CDR3 covers 16 residues. The source material was PBMCs, sampled at surgery. This TCR derives from a male donor with early-stage non-small cell lung cancer. V usage is TRBV10-2 and J usage is TRBJ2-1; TRBD2 aligns across 7 bases. The CDR3 region is CASSEASGTSYNEQFF. The CDR3 nucleotides are TGCGCCAGCAGTGAGGCCAGCGGGACCTCCTACAATGAGCAGTTCTTC.